The rows below give T cell receptor beta chains drawn from one sample of a study of shared clonotypes between healthy human individuals. TCRdb's table, derived via immunoSEQ multiplex PCR, lists solely in-frame clones and lacks some. Here the sample spans 2.3 million or so clones, approximately 93% being singletons. The specimen sequenced was naive CD4+ T cells from PBMCs. The receptor source for this set is a man aged 18-30 years in good health. Some clones in this sample may be carry-over from other donors' samples. Both conserved end residues are part of each CDR3. A D gene is named only where the DNA matches it firmly. Some rows have no size entry. The others give once, few or many, or a class for an expanded clone.

TRBV2	TRBJ2-5	once	NA	15	CASSPTDQYQETQYF	TGTGCCAGCAGCCCCACTGACCAGTACCAAGAGACCCAGTACTTC
TRBV7-2	TRBJ2-2	NA	TRBD1	16	CASSPPRGQNTGELFF	TGTGCCAGCAGCCCCCCCAGGGGGCAGAACACCGGGGAGCTGTTTTTT
TRBV11-2	TRBJ2-1	NA	TRBD2	16	CASSPLTSASYNEQFF	TGTGCCAGCAGCCCACTTACTAGCGCTTCCTACAATGAGCAGTTCTTC
TRBV7-2	TRBJ1-3	NA	NA	16	CASSLYTAFSGNTIYF	TGTGCCAGCAGCCTGTATACAGCATTCTCTGGAAACACCATATATTTT
TRBV7-2	TRBJ1-1	NA	TRBD1	14	CASSTRGYSTEAFF	TGTGCCAGCAGCACCAGGGGGTATAGCACTGAAGCTTTCTTT
TRBV9	TRBJ2-1	NA	TRBD2	18	CASILNPGTSGRGDEQFF	TGTGCCAGCATTCTGAACCCCGGGACTAGCGGGAGGGGGGATGAGCAGTTCTTC
TRBV14	TRBJ2-7	few	NA	12	CASSQSGYEQYF	TGTGCCAGCAGCCAAAGCGGCTACGAGCAGTACTTC
TRBV4-1	TRBJ2-1	NA	TRBD2	16	CASSPQAGPVYNEQFF	TGCGCCAGCAGCCCACAAGCGGGACCAGTCTACAATGAGCAGTTCTTC
TRBV14	TRBJ1-1	once	NA	14	CASSHRGLHTEAFF	TGTGCCAGCAGCCACAGAGGGTTGCACACTGAAGCTTTCTTT
TRBV7-8	TRBJ2-7	NA	TRBD1	12	CASSAPGGEQYF	TGTGCCAGCAGCGCGCCAGGGGGCGAGCAGTACTTC
TRBV5-8	TRBJ2-5	once	TRBD1	14	CASSAGTGPTTQYF	TGTGCCAGCAGCGCCGGGACAGGGCCAACCACCCAGTACTTC
TRBV19	TRBJ1-1	NA	NA	16	CASSIGRPRMNTEAFF	TGTGCCAGTAGTATAGGTCGGCCGAGAATGAACACTGAAGCTTTCTTT
TRBV27	TRBJ1-2	NA	NA	14	CASSFRDPAYGYTF	TGTGCCAGCAGTTTCCGGGATCCAGCCTATGGCTACACCTTC
TRBV28	TRBJ2-5	once	TRBD1	13	CASNTGGWETQYF	TGTGCCAGCAATACAGGGGGCTGGGAGACCCAGTACTTC
TRBV27	TRBJ2-1	NA	TRBD2	15	CASHLAESSYNEQFF	TGTGCCAGCCACCTAGCGGAAAGCTCCTACAATGAGCAGTTCTTC
TRBV9	TRBJ2-7	NA	NA	14	CASSPRTDSGEQYF	TGTGCCAGCAGCCCGCGGACAGATAGCGGCGAGCAGTACTTC
TRBV27	TRBJ2-3	NA	NA	21	CASSFEGQGGLAATSTDTQYF	TGTGCCAGCAGTTTTGAGGGACAGGGCGGACTAGCGGCTACTAGCACAGATACGCAGTATTTT
TRBV10-3	TRBJ2-7	NA	NA	15	CAISESEGHGHEQYF	TGTGCCATCAGTGAGTCGGAGGGTCACGGCCACGAGCAGTACTTC